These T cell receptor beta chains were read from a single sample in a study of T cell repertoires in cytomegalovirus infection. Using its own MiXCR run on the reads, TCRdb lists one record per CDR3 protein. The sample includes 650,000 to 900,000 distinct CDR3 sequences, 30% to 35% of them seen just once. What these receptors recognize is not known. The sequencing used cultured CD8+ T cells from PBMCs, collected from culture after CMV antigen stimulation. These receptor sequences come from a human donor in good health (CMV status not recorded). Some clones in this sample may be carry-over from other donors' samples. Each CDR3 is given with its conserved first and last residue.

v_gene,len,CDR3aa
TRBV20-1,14,CSARVAISTDTQYF
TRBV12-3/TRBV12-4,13,CASSLAVGSEQYF
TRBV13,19,CASSLGGQGPAVRDYGYTF
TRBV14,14,CASSPWGRNEKLFF
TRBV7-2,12,CASSSRLREQFF
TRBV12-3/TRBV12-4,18,CASSLAGGLSPSTDTQYF
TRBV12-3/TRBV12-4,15,CASSRRVASTDTQYF
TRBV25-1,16,CASSEPDRGLTDTQYF
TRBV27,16,CASTPTGPGWTDTQYF
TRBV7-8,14,CASYSRGYDTEAFF
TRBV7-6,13,CASSLGPSAGYTF
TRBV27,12,CASSSPFREQYF
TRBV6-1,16,CASSTWDRANTGELFF
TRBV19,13,CASTYSWRTEAFF
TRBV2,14,CASSPDRGSNEQYF
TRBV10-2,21,CASSEASKDVWDRAANTEAFF
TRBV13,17,CASSLGFDGGAGYEQYF
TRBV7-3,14,CASSTGDPRYGYTF
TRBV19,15,CASSIRALDTDTQYF
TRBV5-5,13,CASSLVQEQPQHF
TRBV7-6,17,CASSLGGQGKSKNIQYF
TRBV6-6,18,CASSYSIAERREQETQYF
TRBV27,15,CASSLARGHQDEQFF
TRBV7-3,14,CASSGQGRVYGYTF
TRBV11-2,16,CASSLGGWGSYNEQFF
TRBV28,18,CASSSLTLGGEGTDTQYF
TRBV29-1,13,CSVSQGIIYGYTF